This T cell receptor beta chain was identified during a study of control samples from healthy donors and cancer patients (dated by TCRdb to the early 2020s). Worth noting for this clone: The antigen it binds to is not known. Qualities for individual bases were not recorded, and no much larger clone is one base off.

The CDR3 goes from the cysteine to the phenylalanine over 14 residues. Kept here is only the CDR3 DNA, which spans 42 bases and is read in frame from base 1. Via the germline V gene, CDR1 is SQVTM and CDR2 ANQGSEA. V is trimmed back by 2 bases and J by 4 bases, and the junction contains 7 bases that no gene match accounts for. Receptor amplification or capture employed the immunoSEQ multiplex PCR assay. TCRdb carries this immuneACCESS record with in-frame sequences only. Its versions omit some clonotypes, under half of them owing to an unresolved V gene in the studies checked, with the rest unexplained. A total of about 120,000 clones appear in this sample, approximately 90% of them only once. Of the sample, over 2% falls within the top ten clones.

The V gene is TRBV29-1 and the J gene is TRBJ1-1; TRBD1 fits 7 bases in the junction. This TCR came from a woman between 65 and 79 years old in good health. Sequenced material: blood. The CDR3 is CSVELGAGGTEAFF. The DNA reads as follows: TGCAGCGTTGAACTCGGGGCAGGGGGCACTGAAGCTTTCTTT.